This T cell receptor (beta chain) was found in a study of T-cell memory formation after mild COVID-19. Findings of the study overall: Whereas later expanders leaned CD4+, clones contracting day 15 to 85 showed a balanced CD4/CD8 makeup. Most CD4+ clones that shrank were in CM and EM, while CD8+ ones turned up in EMRA. In second-wave clones peaking day 37, SARS-CoV-2 specificity remained unconfirmed.

TCRdb independently ran MiXCR on the 5' RACE reads; one entry per CDR3 protein. Altogether approximately 440,000 distinct CDR3 sequences are present, around 18% being singletons, with the ten largest covering about 8.8%. Germline trimming cut 0 bases from V and 0 bases from J; bases unmatched to any gene: 1. The CDR3 is made up of 16 amino acids. Germline V gene data show CDR1 as KGHSH and CDR2 as LQKENI. On this clonotype itself: Its antigen is undetermined.

Sequenced material: PBMCs or a T cell subset sorted from them (not recorded which). V gene TRBV18 combines with J gene TRBJ2-1, with 8 positions matching TRBD2. The receptor's source is an adult woman who had mild COVID-19 (a few samples of this study predate the infection). Cell type and time point are not known. This CDR3 reads CASSPPRGVSYNEQFF. The CDR3 coding sequence is TGTGCCAGCTCACCACCGCGGGGGGTCTCCTACAATGAGCAGTTCTTC.